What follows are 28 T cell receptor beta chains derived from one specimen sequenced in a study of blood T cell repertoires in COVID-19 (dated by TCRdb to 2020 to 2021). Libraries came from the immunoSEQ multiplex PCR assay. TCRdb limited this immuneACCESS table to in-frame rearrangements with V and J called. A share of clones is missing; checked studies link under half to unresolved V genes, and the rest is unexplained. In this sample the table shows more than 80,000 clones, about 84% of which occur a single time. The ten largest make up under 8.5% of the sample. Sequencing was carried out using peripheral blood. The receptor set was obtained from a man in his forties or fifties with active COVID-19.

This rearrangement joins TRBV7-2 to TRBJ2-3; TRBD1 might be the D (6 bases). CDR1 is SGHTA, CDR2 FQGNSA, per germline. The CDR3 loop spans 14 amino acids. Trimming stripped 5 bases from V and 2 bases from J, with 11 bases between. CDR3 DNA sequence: TGTGCCAGCAGCCCGGACAGAATCACAGATACGCAGTATTTT. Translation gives CASSPDRITDTQYF.

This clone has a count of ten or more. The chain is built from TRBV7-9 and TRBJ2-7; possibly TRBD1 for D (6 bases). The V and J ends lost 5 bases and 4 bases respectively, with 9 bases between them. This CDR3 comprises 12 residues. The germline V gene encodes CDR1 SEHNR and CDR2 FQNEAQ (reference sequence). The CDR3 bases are TGTGCCAGCAGCGCCACAGGGTACGAGCAGTACTTC. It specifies CASSATGYEQYF.

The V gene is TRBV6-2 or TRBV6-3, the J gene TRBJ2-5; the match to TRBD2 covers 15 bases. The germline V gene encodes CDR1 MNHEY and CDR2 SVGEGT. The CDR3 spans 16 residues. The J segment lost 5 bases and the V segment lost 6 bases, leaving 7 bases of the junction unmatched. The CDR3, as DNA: TGTGCCAGCAGCCGGACTAGCGGGAGGGCCTGGGAGACCCAGTACTTC. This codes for CASSRTSGRAWETQYF.

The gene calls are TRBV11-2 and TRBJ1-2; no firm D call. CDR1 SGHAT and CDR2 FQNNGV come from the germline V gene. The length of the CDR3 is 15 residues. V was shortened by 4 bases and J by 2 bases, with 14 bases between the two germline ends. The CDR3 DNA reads TGTGCCAGCAGCTCCCTTAGGAGGGAAAACTATGGCTACACCTTC. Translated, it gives CASSSLRRENYGYTF.

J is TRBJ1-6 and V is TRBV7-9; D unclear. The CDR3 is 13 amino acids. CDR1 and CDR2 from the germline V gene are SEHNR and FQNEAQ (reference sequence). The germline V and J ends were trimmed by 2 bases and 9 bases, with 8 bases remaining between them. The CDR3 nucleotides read TGTGCCAGCAGCTTAATGGCTCGTTCACCCCTCCACTTT. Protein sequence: CASSLMARSPLHF.

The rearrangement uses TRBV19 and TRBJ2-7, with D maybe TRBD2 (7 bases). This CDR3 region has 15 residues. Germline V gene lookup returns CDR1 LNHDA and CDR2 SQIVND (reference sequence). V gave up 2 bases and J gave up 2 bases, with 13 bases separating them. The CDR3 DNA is TGTGCCAGTAGTATACTGGGCGGGGGCGCCTACGAGCAGTACTTC. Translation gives CASSILGGGAYEQYF.

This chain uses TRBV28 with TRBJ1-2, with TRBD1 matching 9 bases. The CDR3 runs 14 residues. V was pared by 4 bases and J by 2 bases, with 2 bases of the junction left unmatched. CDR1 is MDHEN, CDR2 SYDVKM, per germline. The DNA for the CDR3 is TGTGCCAGCAGTTCGGGACAGGGAAACTATGGCTACACCTTC. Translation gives CASSSGQGNYGYTF.

The CDR3 reads CAISESYSSGGNGGYTF. The DNA for the CDR3 is TGTGCCATCAGTGAGTCCTACTCCTCGGGGGGGAACGGAGGCTACACCTTC. The V call is TRBV10-3, the J call TRBJ1-2; the D gene is possibly TRBD1 (5 bases). This CDR3 region has 17 residues. The V gene lost 0 bases and the J gene lost 8 bases, with 22 bases spanning the gap. Germline V gene data show CDR1 as ENHRY and CDR2 as SYGVKD.

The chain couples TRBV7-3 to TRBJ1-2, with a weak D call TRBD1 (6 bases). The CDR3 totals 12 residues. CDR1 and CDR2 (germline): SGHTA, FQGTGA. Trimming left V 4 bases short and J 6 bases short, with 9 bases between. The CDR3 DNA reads TGTGCCAGCAGCTCGTCAGGGGATGGCTACACCTTC. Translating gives CASSSSGDGYTF.

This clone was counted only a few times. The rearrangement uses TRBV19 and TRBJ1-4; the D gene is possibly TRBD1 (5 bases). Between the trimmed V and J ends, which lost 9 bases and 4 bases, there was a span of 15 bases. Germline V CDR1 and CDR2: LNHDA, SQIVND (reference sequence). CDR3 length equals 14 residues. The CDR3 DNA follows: TGTGCCAGCGACAGCGGAGGGGATAATGAAAAACTGTTTTTT. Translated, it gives CASDSGGDNEKLFF.

In nucleotides, the CDR3 is TGTGCCAGCAGTTCGGGACTAGCGGGGGCCTTCACAGATACGCAGTATTTT. Its protein product is CASSSGLAGAFTDTQYF. This chain uses TRBV28 with TRBJ2-3; 14 bases are a match to TRBD2. The V segment lost 4 bases and the J segment 2 bases; nucleotides outside the gene matches: 5. This CDR3 has 17 amino acids. Per the germline V gene, CDR1 is MDHEN and CDR2 is SYDVKM.

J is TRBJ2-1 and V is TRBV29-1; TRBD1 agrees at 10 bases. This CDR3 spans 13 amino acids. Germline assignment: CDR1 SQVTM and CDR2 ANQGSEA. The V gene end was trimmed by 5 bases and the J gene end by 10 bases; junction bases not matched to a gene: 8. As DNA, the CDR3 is TGCAGCGTTCCCTGGACAGGGGGTGACGAGCAGTTCTTC. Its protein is CSVPWTGGDEQFF.

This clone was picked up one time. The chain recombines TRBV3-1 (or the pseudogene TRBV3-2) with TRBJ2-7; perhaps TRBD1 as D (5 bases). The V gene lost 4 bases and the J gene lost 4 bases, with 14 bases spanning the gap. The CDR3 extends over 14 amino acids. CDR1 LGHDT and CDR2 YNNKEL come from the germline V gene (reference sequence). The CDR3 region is CASSPAGSSYEQYF. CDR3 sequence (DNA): TGTGCCAGCAGCCCGGCAGGGTCTTCGTACGAGCAGTACTTC.

The CDR3 loop is CASSLGLFTDTQYF. DNA for the CDR3: TGTGCCAGCAGCTTAGGACTTTTCACAGATACGCAGTATTTT. The gene calls are TRBV7-2 and TRBJ2-3; D is unclear. The germline CDR1 and CDR2 sequences are SGHTA and FQGNSA. The V end was cut by 1 base, the J end by 2 bases, with 7 bases between. The CDR3 spans 14 residues.

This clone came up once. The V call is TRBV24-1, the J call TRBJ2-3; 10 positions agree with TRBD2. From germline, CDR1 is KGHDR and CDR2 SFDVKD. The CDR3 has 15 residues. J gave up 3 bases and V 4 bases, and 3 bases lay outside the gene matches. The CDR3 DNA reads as TGTGCCACCAGTGACGGACTAGCGGATACAGATACGCAGTATTTT. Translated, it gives CATSDGLADTDTQYF.

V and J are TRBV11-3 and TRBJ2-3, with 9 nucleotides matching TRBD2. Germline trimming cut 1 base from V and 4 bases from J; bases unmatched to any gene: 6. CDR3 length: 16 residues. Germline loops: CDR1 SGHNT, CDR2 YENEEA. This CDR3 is CASSLGAGGPSDTQYF. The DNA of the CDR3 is TGTGCCAGCAGCTTAGGGGCGGGGGGGCCCTCAGATACGCAGTATTTT. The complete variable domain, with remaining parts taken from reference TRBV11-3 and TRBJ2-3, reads EAGVVQSPRYKIIEKKQPVAFWCNPISGHNTLYWYLQNLGQGPELLIRYENEEAVDDSQLPKDRFSAERLKGVDSTLKIQPAELGDSAVYLCASSLGAGGPSDTQYFGPGTRLTVL.

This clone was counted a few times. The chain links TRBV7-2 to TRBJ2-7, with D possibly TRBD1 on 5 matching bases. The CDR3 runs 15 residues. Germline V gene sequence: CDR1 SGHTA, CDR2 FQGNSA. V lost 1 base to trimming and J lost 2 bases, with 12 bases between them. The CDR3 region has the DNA TGTGCCAGCAGCTTAGAATCTGGGGCAACCTACGAGCAGTACTTC. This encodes CASSLESGATYEQYF.

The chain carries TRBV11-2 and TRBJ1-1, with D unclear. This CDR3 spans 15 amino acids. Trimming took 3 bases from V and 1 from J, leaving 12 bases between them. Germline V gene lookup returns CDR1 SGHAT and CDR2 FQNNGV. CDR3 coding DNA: TGTGCCAGCAGCTTTAACGGAGTTGGGAACACTGAAGCTTTCTTT. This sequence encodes CASSFNGVGNTEAFF.

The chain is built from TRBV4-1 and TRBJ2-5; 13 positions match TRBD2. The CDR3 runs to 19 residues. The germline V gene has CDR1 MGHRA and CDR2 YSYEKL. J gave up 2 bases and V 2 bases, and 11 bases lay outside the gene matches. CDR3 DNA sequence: TGCGCCAGCAGCCAATCATGGACTAGCGGGGGCTCTCAGCAAGAGACCCAGTACTTC. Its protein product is CASSQSWTSGGSQQETQYF.

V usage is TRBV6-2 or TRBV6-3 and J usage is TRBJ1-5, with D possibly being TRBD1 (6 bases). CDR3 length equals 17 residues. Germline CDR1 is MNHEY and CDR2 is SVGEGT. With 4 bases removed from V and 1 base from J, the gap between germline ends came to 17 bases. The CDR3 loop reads CASSSAGQMTSNQPQHF. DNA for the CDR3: TGTGCCAGCAGTTCAGCCGGACAGATGACGAGCAATCAGCCCCAGCATTTT.

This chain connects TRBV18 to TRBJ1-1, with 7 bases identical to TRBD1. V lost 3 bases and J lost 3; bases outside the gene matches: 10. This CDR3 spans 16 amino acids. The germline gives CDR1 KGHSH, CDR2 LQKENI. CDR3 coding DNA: TGTGCCAGCTCACCTCAGAACAGGGGAGGAGACACTGAAGCTTTCTTT. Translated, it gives CASSPQNRGGDTEAFF.

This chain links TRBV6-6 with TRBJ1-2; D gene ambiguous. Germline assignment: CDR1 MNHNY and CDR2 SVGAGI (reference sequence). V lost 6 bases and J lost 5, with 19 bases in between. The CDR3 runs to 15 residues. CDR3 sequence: CASSPIRLDEYGYTF. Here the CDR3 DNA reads TGTGCCAGCAGCCCCATTCGACTCGATGAGTATGGCTACACCTTC.

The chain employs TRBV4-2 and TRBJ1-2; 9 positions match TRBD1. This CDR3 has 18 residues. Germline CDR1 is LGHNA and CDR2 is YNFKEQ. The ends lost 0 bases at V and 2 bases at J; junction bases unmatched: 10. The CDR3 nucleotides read TGTGCCAGCAGCCAAGAGGCTGTGCTGGGACAGGGAAACTATGGCTACACCTTC. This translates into CASSQEAVLGQGNYGYTF.

CDR3 in amino acids: CASSQTGGEQFF. CDR3 in DNA: TGTGCCAGCAGCCAGACGGGGGGTGAGCAGTTCTTC. The chain uses TRBV7-3 and TRBJ2-1; 7 bases map to TRBD2. V lost 5 bases and J lost 9; bases outside the gene matches: 4. The CDR3 loop spans 12 amino acids. CDR1 and CDR2 from the germline V gene are SGHTA and FQGTGA.

The CDR3 region is CASSPSLNTEAFF. DNA for the CDR3: TGTGCCAGCAGTCCAAGCCTGAACACTGAAGCTTTCTTT. The chain carries TRBV12-3 or TRBV12-4 and TRBJ1-1, with D unclear. Trimming shortened V by 5 bases and J by 0 bases, and 7 bases separated the two germline ends. The CDR3 sequence is 13 residues long.

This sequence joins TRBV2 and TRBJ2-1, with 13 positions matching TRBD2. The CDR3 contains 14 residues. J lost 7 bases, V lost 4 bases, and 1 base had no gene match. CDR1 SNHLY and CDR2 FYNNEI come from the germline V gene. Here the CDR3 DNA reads TGTGCCAGCAGTGGGACTAGCGGGGGTAATGAGCAGTTCTTC. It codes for CASSGTSGGNEQFF.

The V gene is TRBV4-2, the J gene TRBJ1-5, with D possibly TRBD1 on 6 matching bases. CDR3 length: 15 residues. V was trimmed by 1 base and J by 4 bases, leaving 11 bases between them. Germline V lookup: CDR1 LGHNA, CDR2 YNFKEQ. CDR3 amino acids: CASSQGYRDNQPQHF. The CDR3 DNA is TGTGCCAGCAGCCAAGGGTACAGGGATAATCAGCCCCAGCATTTT.

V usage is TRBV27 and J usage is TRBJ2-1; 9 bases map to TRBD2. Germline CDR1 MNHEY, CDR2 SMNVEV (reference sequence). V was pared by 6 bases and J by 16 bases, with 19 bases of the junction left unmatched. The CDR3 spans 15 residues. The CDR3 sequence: CASRTRSSGTGAAFF. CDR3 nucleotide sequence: TGTGCCAGCAGGACAAGGTCTAGCGGGACGGGGGCCGCCTTCTTC.